This T cell receptor beta chain emerged from a study of CD8 T cells in ankylosing spondylitis. Broader study findings: CD8+ disease-linked clones were present at relatively low frequencies in blood. The authors reported significant enrichment of disease-linked clones in matched ankylosing spondylitis synovial fluid.

The V and J ends lost 6 bases and 7 bases, in that order; junction bases with no gene match: 13. The CDR3 extends over 15 amino acids. Germline CDR1 and CDR2: LGHNA and YNFKEQ. In its sample, this clonotype was seen a few times. Antigen: not known. By quantitative 5'-RACE with molecular barcodes, the TCR beta libraries were made. TCRdb re-analysed the 5' RACE reads in MiXCR, keeping a single row per CDR3 protein. The repertoire includes roughly 120,000 distinct CDR3 sequences, about an eighth of them detected once, and around 3% sits in the top ten. The rearrangement joins TRBV4-2 to TRBJ2-5, with 8 bases that match TRBD1. The receptor was derived from a female donor with ankylosing spondylitis or in good health (not recorded which). The sequencing input was blood, either unsorted or a sorted T cell fraction (not recorded which). Here the CDR3 DNA reads TGTGCCAGCAGAGAGTTGGACAGGGTAGGAGGGACCCAGTACTTC. Amino acid sequence: CASRELDRVGGTQYF.